The clone carrying this T cell receptor (beta chain) has more than one count but fewer than ten. The repertoire was sequenced with immunoSEQ multiplex PCR; TCRdb's copy has only in-frame clones and lacks some. Of about 240,000 clones in the sample, around 84% were seen once. The entry originates in a study of blood T cell repertoires in COVID-19. Overall study: Specimens from acute and convalescent COVID-19 originated in the United States, Italy and Spain. From T cells, B-cell-depleted T cells, or PBMCs came the material, which was cDNA or gDNA.

Between the trimmed V and J ends, which lost 0 bases and 5 bases, there was a span of 16 bases. CDR3 length equals 16 residues. In germline, CDR1 is MNHEY, CDR2 SVGAGI. The TCR sequence derives from a woman in her 70s with active or convalescent COVID-19. The sample was peripheral blood. The J gene is TRBJ1-2, the V gene TRBV6-5; D remains ambiguous. DNA for the CDR3: TGTGCCAGCAGTTACTCGATGGTAGAGGGCGTTTATGGCTACACCTTC. Translated: CASSYSMVEGVYGYTF.